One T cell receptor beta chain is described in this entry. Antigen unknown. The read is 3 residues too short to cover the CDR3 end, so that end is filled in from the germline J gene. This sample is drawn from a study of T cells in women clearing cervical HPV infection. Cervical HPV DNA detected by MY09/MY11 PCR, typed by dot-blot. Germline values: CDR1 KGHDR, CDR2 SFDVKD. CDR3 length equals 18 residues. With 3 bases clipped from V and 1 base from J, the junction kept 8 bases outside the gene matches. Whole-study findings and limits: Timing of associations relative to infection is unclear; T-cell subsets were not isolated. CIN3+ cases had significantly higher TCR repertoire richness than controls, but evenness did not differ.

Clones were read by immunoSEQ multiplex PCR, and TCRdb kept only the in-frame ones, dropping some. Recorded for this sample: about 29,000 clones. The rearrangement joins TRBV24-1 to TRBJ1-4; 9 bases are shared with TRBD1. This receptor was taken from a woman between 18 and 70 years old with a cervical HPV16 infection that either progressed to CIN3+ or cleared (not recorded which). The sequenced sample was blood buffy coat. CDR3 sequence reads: CATSDVRDRVVTNEKLFF. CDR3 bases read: TGTGCCACCAGTGATGTTAGGGACAGGGTTGTAACTAATGAAAAA.